This T cell receptor (beta chain) stems from a study of blood T cell repertoires in COVID-19. Method: immunoSEQ multiplex PCR; TCRdb's copy keeps in-frame clones and lacks some. The sample shows about 260,000 clones, about 86% of them seen only once. Only one count was recorded for this clone. The CDR3 has 15 residues. CDR1 and CDR2 from the germline V gene are SGDLS and YYNGEE. The V gene end was trimmed by 3 bases and the J gene end by 5 bases; junction bases not matched to a gene: 8. The specimen was PBMCs or T cells enriched from blood (not recorded which). The clonotype originates from a man in his thirties or forties with acute COVID-19. V and J are TRBV9 and TRBJ2-3; 8 nucleotides line up with TRBD1. CDR3 region: CASSAWRDRRDTQYF. CDR3 coding DNA: TGTGCCAGCAGCGCGTGGCGGGACAGGCGAGATACGCAGTATTTT.